Listed here is a single T cell receptor (beta chain). Its antigen remains unidentified. This CDR3 is missing its conserved last phenylalanine or tryptophan, likely due to a read error. A single record per CDR3 protein comes from TCRdb applying MiXCR to the reads. The table has more than 500,000 distinct CDR3 sequences, about 15% seen once. This sample is part of a study of T cell repertoires in cytomegalovirus infection. Study information: CMV infection plus the matching HLA type was flagged by public TCR beta signatures.

Overall study findings and caveats: Dominating the ex vivo response were TCR beta clonotypes that were CMV-specific and HLA-C-restricted.

The CDR3 has 13 residues. Germline V gene lookup returns CDR1 MDHEN and CDR2 SYDVKM. Deletions cut 10 bases from V and 5 bases from J, with 14 bases between. The sequenced sample consisted of CD8+ T cells from PBMCs. This sequence was found in a human donor in good health (CMV status not recorded). Some clones in this sample may be carry-over from other donors' samples. The V and J genes are TRBV28 and TRBJ2-2; D unresolved. CDR3 sequence (DNA): TGTGCCACAAGGTTCGCACAGACCGGGGAGCTGTTTTAT. The encoded protein is CATRFAQTGELFY.